What follows describes a single T cell receptor (beta chain). This clonotype was counted only a few times. Its antigen has not been determined. Base qualities were left out, and no much larger clone turns up one base away. These data belong to a study of T cell repertoires in cytomegalovirus infection (dated by TCRdb to the late 2010s). In the study overall: Because public TCR beta signatures pointed to carriage of CMV infection together with the matching HLA type, the HLA type of each donor mattered for the analysis.

This sample was sequenced with an Illumina HiSeq 1500. In TCRdb, the public reads were trimmed at Q25 with fastp and aligned with MiXCR, with productive beta chains retained. Rows are combined by CDR3 protein, so each entry shows the most common genes and DNA. The sample includes some 600,000 distinct CDR3 sequences, with approximately 25% observed a single time. Roughly 8% of the sample lies in the top ten. Paper-wide results and their limitations: Cumulative frequency of public TCR beta family members discriminated carriers of CMV infection plus the relevant HLA type in this cohort and an independent 352-donor cohort. The ex vivo response was dominated by HLA-C-restricted CMV-specific TCR beta clonotypes, which also provided the single most frequent clonotype in two of eight donors.

Clipping removes 5 bases from V and 7 bases from J, with 8 as the unmatched junction base count. The CDR3 contains 14 residues, cysteine and phenylalanine counted. Only the CDR3 portion is preserved as DNA: 42 bases, with reading frame beginning at the first base. The germline V gene (reference sequence) sets CDR1 to MNHEY and CDR2 to SMNVEV. Specimen: CD8+ T cells from PBMCs. The source is a human donor in good health (CMV status not recorded). Some clones in this sample may be carry-over from other donors' samples. The chain was built from TRBV27 and TRBJ1-2, with 9 bases in between that match TRBD1. The bases read TGTGCCAGCAGTCTTACCGGGACAGGGTCTGGCTACACCTTC. This codes for CASSLTGTGSGYTF.